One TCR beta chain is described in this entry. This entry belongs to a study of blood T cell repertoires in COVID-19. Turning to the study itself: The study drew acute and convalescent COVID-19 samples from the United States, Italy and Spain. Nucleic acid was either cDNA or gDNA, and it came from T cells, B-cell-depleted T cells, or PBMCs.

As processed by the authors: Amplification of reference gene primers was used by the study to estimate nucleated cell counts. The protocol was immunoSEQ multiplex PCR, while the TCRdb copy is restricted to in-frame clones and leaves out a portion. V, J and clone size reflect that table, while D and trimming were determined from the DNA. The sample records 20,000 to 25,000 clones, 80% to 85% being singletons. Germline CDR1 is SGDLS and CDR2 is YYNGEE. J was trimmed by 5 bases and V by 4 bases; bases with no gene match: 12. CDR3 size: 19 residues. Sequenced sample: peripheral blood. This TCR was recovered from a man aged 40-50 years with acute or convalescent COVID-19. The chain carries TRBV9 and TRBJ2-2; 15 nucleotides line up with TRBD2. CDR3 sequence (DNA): TGTGCCAGCAGCTCCCATCCGGGACTAGCGGGGGGCGGAACCGGGGAGCTGTTTTTT. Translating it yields CASSSHPGLAGGGTGELFF.